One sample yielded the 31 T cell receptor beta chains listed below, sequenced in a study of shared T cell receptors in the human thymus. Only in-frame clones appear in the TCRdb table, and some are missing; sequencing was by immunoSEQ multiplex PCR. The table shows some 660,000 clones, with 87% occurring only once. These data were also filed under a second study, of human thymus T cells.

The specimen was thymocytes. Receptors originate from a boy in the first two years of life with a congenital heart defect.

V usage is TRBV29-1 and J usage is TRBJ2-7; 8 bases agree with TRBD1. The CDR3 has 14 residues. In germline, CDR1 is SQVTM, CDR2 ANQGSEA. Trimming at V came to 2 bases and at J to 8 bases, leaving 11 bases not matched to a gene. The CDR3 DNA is TGCAGCGTTGAATCACCATCGACAGGGGCGAAGCAGTACTTC. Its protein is CSVESPSTGAKQYF.

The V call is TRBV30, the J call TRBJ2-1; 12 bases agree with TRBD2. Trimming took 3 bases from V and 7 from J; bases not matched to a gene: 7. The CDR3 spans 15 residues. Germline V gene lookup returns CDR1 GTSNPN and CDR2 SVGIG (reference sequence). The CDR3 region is CAWSASGGARNEQFF. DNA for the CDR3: TGTGCCTGGAGCGCTAGCGGGGGGGCCAGGAATGAGCAGTTCTTC.

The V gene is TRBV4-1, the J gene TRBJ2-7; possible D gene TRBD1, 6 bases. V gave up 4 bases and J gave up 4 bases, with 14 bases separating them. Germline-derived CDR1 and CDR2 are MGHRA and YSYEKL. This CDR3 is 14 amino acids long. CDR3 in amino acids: CASSLNLDRYEQYF. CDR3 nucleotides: TGCGCCAGCAGCCTTAACCTGGACAGATACGAGCAGTACTTC.

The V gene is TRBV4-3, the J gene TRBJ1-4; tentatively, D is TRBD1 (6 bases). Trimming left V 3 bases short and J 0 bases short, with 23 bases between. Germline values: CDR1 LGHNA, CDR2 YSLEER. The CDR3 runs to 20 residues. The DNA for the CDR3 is TGCGCCAGCAGCCACGTTCGTAAAAGCGGGACAATTTCAACTAATGAAAAACTGTTTTTT. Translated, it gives CASSHVRKSGTISTNEKLFF.

The CDR3 region is CASSARGQGYTF. The CDR3, as DNA: TGTGCCAGCAGTGCGAGGGGGCAAGGCTACACCTTC. The chain employs TRBV28 and TRBJ1-2; 7 nucleotides align to TRBD1. The CDR3 covers 12 residues. Germline trimming cut 5 bases from V and 8 bases from J; bases unmatched to any gene: 5. CDR1 and CDR2 from the germline V gene are MDHEN and SYDVKM.

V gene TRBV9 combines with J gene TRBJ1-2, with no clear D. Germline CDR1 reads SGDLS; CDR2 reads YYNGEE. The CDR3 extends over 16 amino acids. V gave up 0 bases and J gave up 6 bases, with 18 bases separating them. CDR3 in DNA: TGTGCCAGCAGCGTAGGAAAGGACCCGGGAGGGAATGGCTACACCTTC. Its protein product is CASSVGKDPGGNGYTF.

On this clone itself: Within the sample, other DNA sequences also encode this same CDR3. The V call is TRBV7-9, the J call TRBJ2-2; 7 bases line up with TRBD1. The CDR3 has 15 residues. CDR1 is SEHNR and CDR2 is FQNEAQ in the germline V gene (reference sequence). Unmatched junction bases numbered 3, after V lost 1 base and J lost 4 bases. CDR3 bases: TGTGCCAGCAGCTTAGGACAGGGTGGCACCGGGGAGCTGTTTTTT. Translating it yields CASSLGQGGTGELFF.

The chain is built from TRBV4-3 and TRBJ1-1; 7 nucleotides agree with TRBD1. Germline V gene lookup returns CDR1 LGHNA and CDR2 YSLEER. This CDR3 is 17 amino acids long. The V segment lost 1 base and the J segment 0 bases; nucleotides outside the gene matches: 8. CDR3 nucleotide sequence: TGCGCCAGCAGCCAAGGGAGGGGGCGGTCGGTGAACACTGAAGCTTTCTTT. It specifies CASSQGRGRSVNTEAFF.

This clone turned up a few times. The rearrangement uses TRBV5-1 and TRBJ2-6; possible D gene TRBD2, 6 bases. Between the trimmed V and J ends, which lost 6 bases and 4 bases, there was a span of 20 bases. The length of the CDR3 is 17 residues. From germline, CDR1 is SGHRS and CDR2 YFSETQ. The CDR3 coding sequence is TGCGCCAGCACGGAGGCGGGAAGCCTCGGGGGGGCCAACGTCCTGACTTTC. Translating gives CASTEAGSLGGANVLTF.

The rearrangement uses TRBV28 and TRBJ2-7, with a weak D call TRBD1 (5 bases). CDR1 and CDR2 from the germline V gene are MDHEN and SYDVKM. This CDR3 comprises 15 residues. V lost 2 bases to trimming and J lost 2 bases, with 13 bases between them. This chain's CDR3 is CASSLGASSPYEQYF. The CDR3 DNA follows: TGTGCCAGCAGTTTAGGGGCTTCAAGTCCCTACGAGCAGTACTTC.

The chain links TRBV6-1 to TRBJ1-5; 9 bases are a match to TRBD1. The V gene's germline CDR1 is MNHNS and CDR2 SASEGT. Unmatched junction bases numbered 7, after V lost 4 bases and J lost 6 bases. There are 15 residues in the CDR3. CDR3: CASSGPGQGVQPQHF. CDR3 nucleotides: TGTGCCAGCAGTGGACCGGGACAGGGCGTTCAGCCCCAGCATTTT.

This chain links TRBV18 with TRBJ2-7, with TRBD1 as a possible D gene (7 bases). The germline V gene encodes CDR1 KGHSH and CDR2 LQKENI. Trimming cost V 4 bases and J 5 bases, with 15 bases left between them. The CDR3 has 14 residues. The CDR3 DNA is TGTGCCAGCTCACAAGTGCAGGGGGGTAACGAGCAGTACTTC. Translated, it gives CASSQVQGGNEQYF.

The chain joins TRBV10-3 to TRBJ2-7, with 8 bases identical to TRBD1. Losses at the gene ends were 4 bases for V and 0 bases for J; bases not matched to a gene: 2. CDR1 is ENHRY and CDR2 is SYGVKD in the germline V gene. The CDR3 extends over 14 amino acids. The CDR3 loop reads CAISGTGTSYEQYF. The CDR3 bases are TGTGCCATCAGTGGGACAGGGACCTCCTACGAGCAGTACTTC.

The CDR3, as DNA: TGTGCCAGCAGCCCGAGGGACTATTTATTCGCCGGGGAGCTGTTTTTT. This encodes CASSPRDYLFAGELFF. V and J are TRBV9 and TRBJ2-2; 7 bases are shared with TRBD2. V dropped 4 bases and J dropped 6; count of bases not matched to a gene: 12. The CDR3 loop spans 16 amino acids. Germline V gene sequence: CDR1 SGDLS, CDR2 YYNGEE. Complete variable domain (other parts from reference TRBV9 and TRBJ2-2): DSGVTQTPKHLITATGQRVTLRCSPRSGDLSVYWYQQSLDQGLQFLIQYYNGEERAKGNILERFSAQQFPDLHSELNLSSLELGDSALYFCASSPRDYLFAGELFFGEGSRLTVL.

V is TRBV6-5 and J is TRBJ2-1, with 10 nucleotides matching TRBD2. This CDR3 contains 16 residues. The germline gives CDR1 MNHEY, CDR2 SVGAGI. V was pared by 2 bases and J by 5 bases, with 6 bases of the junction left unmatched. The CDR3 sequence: CASSYGGLAKDNEQFF. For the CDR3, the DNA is TGTGCCAGCAGTTACGGGGGACTAGCGAAAGACAATGAGCAGTTCTTC.

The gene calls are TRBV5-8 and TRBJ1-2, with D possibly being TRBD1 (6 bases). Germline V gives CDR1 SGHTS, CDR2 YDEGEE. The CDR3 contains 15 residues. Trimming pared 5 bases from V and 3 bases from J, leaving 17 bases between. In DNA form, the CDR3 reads TGTGCCAGCAGATCCAAACACAGGGCGCACTATGGCTACACCTTC. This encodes CASRSKHRAHYGYTF.

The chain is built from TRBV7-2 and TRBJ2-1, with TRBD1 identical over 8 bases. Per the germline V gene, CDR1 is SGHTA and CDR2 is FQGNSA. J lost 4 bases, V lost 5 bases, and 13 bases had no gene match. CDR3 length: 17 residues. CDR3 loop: CASSRGGSTGEYNEQFF. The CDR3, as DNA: TGTGCCAGCAGCCGTGGGGGCTCGACAGGGGAATACAATGAGCAGTTCTTC. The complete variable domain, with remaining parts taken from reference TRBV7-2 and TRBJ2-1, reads GAGVSQSPSNKVTEKGKDVELRCDPISGHTALYWYRQSLGQGLEFLIYFQGNSAPDKSGLPSDRFSAERTGGSVSTLTIQRTQQEDSAVYLCASSRGGSTGEYNEQFFGPGTRLTVL.

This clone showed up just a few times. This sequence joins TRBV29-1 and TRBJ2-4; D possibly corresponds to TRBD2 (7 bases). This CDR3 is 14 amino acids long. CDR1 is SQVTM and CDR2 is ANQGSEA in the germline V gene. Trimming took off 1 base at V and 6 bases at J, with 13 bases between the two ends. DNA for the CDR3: TGCAGCGTTGAAGGGGGGGGGCGCAGAAACATTCAGTACTTC. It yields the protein CSVEGGGRRNIQYF.

The CDR3 DNA reads TGTGCCAGCAGTTACAAGGGGCGGGGTGGACGAGATGAGCAGTTCTTC. It codes for CASSYKGRGGRDEQFF. The chain couples TRBV6-6 to TRBJ2-1; tentatively, D is TRBD2 (6 bases). Looked up from germline, CDR1 is MNHNY and CDR2 is SVGAGI (reference sequence). V shed 2 bases and J shed 8 bases, with 19 bases lying between them. The CDR3 runs 16 residues.

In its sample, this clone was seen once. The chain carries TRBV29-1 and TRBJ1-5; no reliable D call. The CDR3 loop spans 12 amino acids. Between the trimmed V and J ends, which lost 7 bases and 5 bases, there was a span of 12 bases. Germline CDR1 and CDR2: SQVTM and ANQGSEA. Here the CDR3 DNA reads TGCAGCGCAGCGGACGGTCATCAGCCCCAGCATTTT. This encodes CSAADGHQPQHF.

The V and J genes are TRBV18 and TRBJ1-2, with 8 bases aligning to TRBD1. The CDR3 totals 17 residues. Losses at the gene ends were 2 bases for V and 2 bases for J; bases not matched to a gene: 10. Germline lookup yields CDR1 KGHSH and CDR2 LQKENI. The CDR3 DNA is TGTGCCAGCTCACCAGAGGAAGGACAGGGCGAAAACTATGGCTACACCTTC. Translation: CASSPEEGQGENYGYTF.

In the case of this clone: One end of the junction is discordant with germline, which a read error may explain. CDR3 region: CASSYETDPSTF. The CDR3 bases are TGTGCCAGCAGTTACGAGACTGACCCCAGCACCTTC. This chain joins TRBV6-6 and TRBJ2-7; D gene ambiguous. Per germline, CDR1 MNHNY and CDR2 SVGAGI (reference sequence). This CDR3 comprises 12 residues.

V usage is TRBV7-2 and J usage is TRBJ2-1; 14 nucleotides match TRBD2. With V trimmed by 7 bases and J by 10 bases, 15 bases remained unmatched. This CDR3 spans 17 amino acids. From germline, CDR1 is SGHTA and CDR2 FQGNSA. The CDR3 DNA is TGTGCCAGCAACCTAAACCCCGGGACTAGCGGGAGAGGGGAGCAGTTCTTC. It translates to CASNLNPGTSGRGEQFF.

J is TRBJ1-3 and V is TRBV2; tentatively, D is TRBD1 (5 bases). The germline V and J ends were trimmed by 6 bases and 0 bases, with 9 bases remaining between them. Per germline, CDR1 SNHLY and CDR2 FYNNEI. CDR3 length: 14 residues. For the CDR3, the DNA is TGTGCCAGCAGGCAGGGCCGCTCTGGAAACACCATATATTTT. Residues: CASRQGRSGNTIYF. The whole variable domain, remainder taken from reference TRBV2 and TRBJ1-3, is EPEVTQTPSHQVTQMGQEVILRCVPISNHLYFYWYRQILGQKVEFLVSFYNNEISEKSEIFDDQFSVERPDGSNFTLKIRSTKLEDSAMYFCASRQGRSGNTIYFGEGSWLTVV.

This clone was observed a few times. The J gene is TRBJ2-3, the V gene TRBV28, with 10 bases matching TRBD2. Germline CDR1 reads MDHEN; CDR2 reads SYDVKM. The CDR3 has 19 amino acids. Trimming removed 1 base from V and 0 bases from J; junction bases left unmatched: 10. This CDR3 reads CASSLSLAGEEPSTDTQYF. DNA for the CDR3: TGTGCCAGCAGTTTATCTCTAGCGGGAGAGGAACCTAGCACAGATACGCAGTATTTT.

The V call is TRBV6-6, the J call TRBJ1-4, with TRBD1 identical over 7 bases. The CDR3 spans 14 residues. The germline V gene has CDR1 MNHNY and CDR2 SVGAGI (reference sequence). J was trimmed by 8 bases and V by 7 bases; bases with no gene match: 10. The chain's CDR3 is CASTPRTGKEKLFF. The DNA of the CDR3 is TGTGCCAGCACCCCCCGGACAGGCAAGGAAAAACTGTTTTTT.

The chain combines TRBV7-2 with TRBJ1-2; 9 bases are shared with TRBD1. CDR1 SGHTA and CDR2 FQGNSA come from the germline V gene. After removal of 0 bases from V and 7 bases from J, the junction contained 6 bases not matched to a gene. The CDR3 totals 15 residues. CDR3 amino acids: CASSLATGGNRGYTF. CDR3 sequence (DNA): TGTGCCAGCAGCTTAGCGACAGGGGGGAACCGTGGCTACACCTTC.

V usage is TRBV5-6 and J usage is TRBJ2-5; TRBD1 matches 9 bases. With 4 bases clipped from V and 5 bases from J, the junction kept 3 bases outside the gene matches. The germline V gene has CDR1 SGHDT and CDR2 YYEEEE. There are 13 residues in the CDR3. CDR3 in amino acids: CASSPGQGETQYF. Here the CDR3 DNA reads TGTGCCAGCAGCCCGGGACAGGGTGAGACCCAGTACTTC.

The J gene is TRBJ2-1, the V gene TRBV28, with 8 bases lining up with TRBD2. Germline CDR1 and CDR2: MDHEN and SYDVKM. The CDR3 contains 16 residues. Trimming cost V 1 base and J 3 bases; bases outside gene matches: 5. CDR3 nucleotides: TGTGCCAGCAGTTTATATGGGACTAGTGTCTACAATGAGCAGTTCTTC. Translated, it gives CASSLYGTSVYNEQFF.

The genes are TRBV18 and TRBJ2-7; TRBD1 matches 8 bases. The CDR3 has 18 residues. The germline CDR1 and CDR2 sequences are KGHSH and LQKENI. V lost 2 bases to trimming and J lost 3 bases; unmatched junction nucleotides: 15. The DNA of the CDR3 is TGTGCCAGCTCACCAAGAGACAGGGGACTTTCAGCAGGCTACGAGCAGTACTTC. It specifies CASSPRDRGLSAGYEQYF.

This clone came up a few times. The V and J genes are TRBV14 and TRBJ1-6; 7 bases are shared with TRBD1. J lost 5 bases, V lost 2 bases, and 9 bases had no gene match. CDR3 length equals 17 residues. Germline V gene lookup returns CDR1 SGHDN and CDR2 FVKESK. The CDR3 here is CASSQTDRSFDNSPLHF. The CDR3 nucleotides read TGTGCCAGCAGCCAAACGGACAGGAGTTTTGATAATTCACCCCTCCACTTT.